Listed here are 32 T cell receptor beta chains from one sample, sequenced in a study of T cell repertoires in cytomegalovirus infection. A single record per CDR3 protein comes from TCRdb applying MiXCR to the reads. The table lists about 330,000 distinct CDR3 sequences, approximately 30% of them singletons. Their specific antigens are unknown. The sample in question was cultured PBMCs, obtained from culture after CMV antigen stimulation. These receptors all stem from a human donor in good health (CMV status not recorded). Some clones in this sample may be carry-over from other donors' samples.

This clonotype was recorded a few times. The chain is built from TRBV12-3 or TRBV12-4 and TRBJ2-2; maybe TRBD1 (5 bases). This CDR3 is built from 13 residues. The V end was cut by 6 bases, the J end by 3 bases, with 8 bases between. The DNA of the CDR3 is TGTGCCAGCAGGGTCAGGGACACCGGGGAGCTGTTTTTT. Amino acid sequence: CASRVRDTGELFF.

This clonotype has a count of ten or more. The chain couples TRBV7-2 to TRBJ2-1, with D possibly matching TRBD2 (6 bases). CDR1 is SGHTA, CDR2 FQGNSA, per germline. The CDR3 contains 15 residues. Trimming removed 3 bases at V and 5 bases at J, with 14 bases between. CDR3 nucleotide sequence: TGTGCCAGCAGCTTTGGCCTCCGGGGGAACAATGAGCAGTTCTTC. It yields the protein CASSFGLRGNNEQFF.

The DNA for the CDR3 is TGTGCCACCGGACAGGACCAGGGGCCACCCCTCCACTTT. Its translation is CATGQDQGPPLHF. The V and J genes are TRBV2 and TRBJ1-6; 7 bases agree with TRBD1. V was clipped by 10 bases and J by 11 bases; unmatched bases: 11. The CDR3 spans 13 residues. Germline V lookup: CDR1 SNHLY, CDR2 FYNNEI.

This clonotype has only a few counts. The chain is built from TRBV11-3 and TRBJ2-1; D unclear. The CDR3 extends over 15 amino acids. The germline V gene has CDR1 SGHNT and CDR2 YENEEA. Trimming stripped 5 bases from V and 0 bases from J, with 11 bases between. CDR3 in DNA: TGTGCCAGCAGCCCCCGCTTGAGCTCCTACAATGAGCAGTTCTTC. It specifies CASSPRLSSYNEQFF.

This rearrangement joins TRBV5-1 to TRBJ2-1, with D tentatively TRBD1 or TRBD2 (5 bases each). The CDR3 spans 14 residues. Per germline, CDR1 SGHRS and CDR2 YFSETQ. With 3 bases removed from V and 5 bases from J, the gap between germline ends came to 12 bases. This CDR3 is CASSSAQGHNEQFF. CDR3 bases: TGCGCCAGCAGCTCCGCCCAGGGACACAATGAGCAGTTCTTC.

V is TRBV4-1 and J is TRBJ1-1; D uncertain. Trimming pared 1 base from V and 5 bases from J, leaving 20 bases between. This CDR3 contains 17 residues. The germline gives CDR1 MGHRA, CDR2 YSYEKL. DNA for the CDR3: TGCGCCAGCAGCCAAGCAGTAGGCGGTTTTAGTTGGACTGAAGCTTTCTTT. It yields the protein CASSQAVGGFSWTEAFF.

This clonotype was recorded only once. The chain employs TRBV6-1 and TRBJ1-3; D gene ambiguous. Deletions cut 5 bases from V and 0 bases from J, with 11 bases between. Germline CDR1 and CDR2: MNHNS and SASEGT. The CDR3 length is 15 residues. CDR3 loop: CASSSPRDSGNTIYF. Here the CDR3 DNA reads TGTGCCAGCAGTTCACCCCGGGACTCTGGAAACACCATATATTTT.

This clonotype was seen a few times. The chain has TRBV6-5 and TRBJ1-1; D remains ambiguous. In germline, CDR1 is MNHEY, CDR2 SVGAGI. The CDR3 is 15 amino acids. V lost 2 bases, J lost 0 bases, and 10 bases lay in between. The CDR3 reads CASSYSFNVNTEAFF. The CDR3 coding sequence is TGTGCCAGCAGTTACAGCTTTAACGTGAACACTGAAGCTTTCTTT.

In its sample, this clonotype was seen a few times. As DNA, the CDR3 is TGTGCCAGCAGTACCCTTGACGCAGATACGCAGTATTTT. It translates to CASSTLDADTQYF. The gene calls are TRBV28 and TRBJ2-3; D not certain. V lost 5 bases to trimming and J lost 4 bases, with 10 bases between them. The length of the CDR3 is 13 residues. Germline V gene data show CDR1 as MDHEN and CDR2 as SYDVKM.

This clonotype has more than one count but fewer than ten. The chain is built from TRBV7-9 and TRBJ1-5; tentatively, D is TRBD1 (6 bases). The CDR3 extends over 18 amino acids. Germline assignment: CDR1 SEHNR and CDR2 FQNEAQ (reference sequence). Trimming removed 5 bases at V and 5 bases at J, with 25 bases between. CDR3 bases: TGTGCCAGCAGCCCTTTTTTTTCGGGCGAGGGGGGGGATCAGCCCCAGCATTTT. This translates into CASSPFFSGEGGDQPQHF.

The chain has TRBV6-6 and TRBJ1-3, with D maybe TRBD1 (5 bases). Germline CDR1 and CDR2: MNHNY and SVGAGI (reference sequence). V shed 4 bases and J shed 2 bases, with 12 bases lying between them. The CDR3 has 15 amino acids. The CDR3 loop reads CASSSAGGAGNTIYF. In DNA form, the CDR3 reads TGTGCCAGCAGTTCTGCGGGGGGGGCTGGAAACACCATATATTTT.

The table lists this clonotype with many counts. This rearrangement joins TRBV19 to TRBJ1-4; D is possibly TRBD1 (5 bases). With 0 bases removed from V and 5 bases from J, the gap between germline ends came to 13 bases. Germline CDR1 and CDR2: LNHDA and SQIVND (reference sequence). The CDR3 length is 16 residues. In DNA form, the CDR3 reads TGTGCCAGTAGTATAGAGACAGTCCGGAGAAATGAAAAACTGTTTTTT. Residues: CASSIETVRRNEKLFF.

This chain joins TRBV7-8 and TRBJ1-4; D gene ambiguous. The length of the CDR3 is 16 residues. Germline-derived CDR1 and CDR2 are SGHVS and FQNEAQ. Trimming took 2 bases from V and 5 from J, leaving 15 bases between them. Here the CDR3 reads CASSLLSEAGNEKLFF. The DNA for the CDR3 is TGTGCCAGCAGCTTACTTTCGGAGGCCGGGAATGAAAAACTGTTTTTT. The whole variable domain, filled in from reference TRBV7-8 and TRBJ1-4, reads GAGVSQSPRYKVAKRGQDVALRCDPISGHVSLFWYQQALGQGPEFLTYFQNEAQLDKSGLPSDRFFAERPEGSVSTLKIQRTQQEDSAVYLCASSLLSEAGNEKLFFGSGTQLSVL.

The V gene is TRBV15, the J gene TRBJ2-3; TRBD2 matches at 11 bases. J gave up 2 bases and V 0 bases, and 4 bases lay outside the gene matches. There are 17 residues in the CDR3. The germline V gene has CDR1 LNHNV and CDR2 YYDKDF (reference sequence). The CDR3 coding sequence is TGTGCCACCAGCAGAGACCGACTAGCGGGATTCACAGATACGCAGTATTTT. Translation gives CATSRDRLAGFTDTQYF.

J is TRBJ2-7 and V is TRBV4-1; D is undetermined. V lost 2 bases to trimming and J lost 5 bases, with 7 bases between them. CDR1 is MGHRA and CDR2 is YSYEKL in the germline V gene. CDR3 length: 12 residues. Here the CDR3 DNA reads TGCGCCAGCAGCCAAACTACCGACGAGCAGTACTTC. This encodes CASSQTTDEQYF.

This chain joins TRBV10-3 and TRBJ2-7, with TRBD1 matching over 7 bases. The CDR3 loop spans 11 amino acids. Germline V gene data show CDR1 as ENHRY and CDR2 as SYGVKD. Trimming at V came to 6 bases and at J to 6 bases, leaving 2 bases not matched to a gene. CDR3 DNA sequence: TGTGCCATCAGGGCAGGGGGCGAGCAGTACTTC. Its translation: CAIRAGGEQYF.

This clonotype was seen a few times. The rearrangement uses TRBV15 and TRBJ1-5; D unclear. The V gene lost 0 bases and the J gene lost 3 bases, with 12 bases spanning the gap. Germline V CDR1 and CDR2: LNHNV, YYDKDF (reference sequence). The CDR3 loop spans 16 amino acids. The CDR3 here is CATSRDFGTDNQPQHF. CDR3 DNA sequence: TGTGCCACCAGCAGAGATTTCGGAACAGACAATCAGCCCCAGCATTTT. The full variable domain, in which reference TRBV15 and TRBJ1-5 provide the parts outside the CDR3, is DAMVIQNPRYQVTQFGKPVTLSCSQTLNHNVMYWYQQKSSQAPKLLFHYYDKDFNNEADTPDNFQSRRPNTSFCFLDIRSPGLGDTAMYLCATSRDFGTDNQPQHFGDGTRLSIL.

This clonotype was counted at least ten times. The rearrangement uses TRBV7-2 and TRBJ2-3; the match to TRBD2 covers 8 bases. Germline loops: CDR1 SGHTA, CDR2 FQGNSA. V dropped 3 bases and J dropped 5; count of bases not matched to a gene: 7. This CDR3 spans 15 amino acids. CDR3 nucleotide sequence: TGTGCCAGCAGCTTGGCGGGAGGTAGGAAAGATACGCAGTATTTT. Translated, it gives CASSLAGGRKDTQYF.

The chain has TRBV7-6 and TRBJ2-2; TRBD1 might be the D (5 bases). Germline CDR1 SGHVS, CDR2 FNYEAQ. The CDR3 sequence is 16 residues long. Trimming shortened V by 7 bases and J by 5 bases, and 20 bases separated the two germline ends. The CDR3 reads CASTHSLGAWTGELFF. The DNA of the CDR3 is TGTGCCAGCACCCACTCTTTAGGGGCCTGGACCGGGGAGCTGTTTTTT. Filled out from reference TRBV7-6 and TRBJ2-2, the complete variable domain reads GAGVSQSPRYKVTKRGQDVALRCDPISGHVSLYWYRQALGQGPEFLTYFNYEAQQDKSGLPNDRFSAERPEGSISTLTIQRTEQRDSAMYRCASTHSLGAWTGELFFGEGSRLTVL.

This sequence joins TRBV15 and TRBJ1-5; 10 bases line up with TRBD1. From germline, CDR1 is LNHNV and CDR2 YYDKDF (reference sequence). The CDR3 covers 15 residues. The V gene end was trimmed by 0 bases and the J gene end by 5 bases; junction bases not matched to a gene: 1. CDR3 protein: CATSREGTGDQPQHF. Written as DNA, the CDR3 is TGTGCCACCAGCAGAGAAGGGACAGGGGATCAGCCCCAGCATTTT.

This clonotype was observed many times. V and J are TRBV19 and TRBJ1-4; 7 bases are a match to TRBD1. J lost 0 bases, V lost 6 bases, and 4 bases had no gene match. This CDR3 contains 15 residues. Germline V CDR1 and CDR2: LNHDA, SQIVND (reference sequence). CDR3 loop: CASSTGTATNEKLFF. As DNA, the CDR3 is TGTGCCAGTAGCACTGGGACAGCAACTAATGAAAAACTGTTTTTT.

This clonotype was seen a handful of times. The V gene is TRBV11-2, the J gene TRBJ1-3; D is perhaps TRBD1 (5 bases). The CDR3 is made up of 16 amino acids. Per germline, CDR1 SGHAT and CDR2 FQNNGV. Trimming stripped 5 bases from V and 0 bases from J, with 14 bases between. The DNA for the CDR3 is TGTGCCAGCAGCCCACGAGGGACCCTCTCTGGAAACACCATATATTTT. Protein product: CASSPRGTLSGNTIYF.

The chain joins TRBV13 to TRBJ1-1; D is uncertain. V was trimmed by 4 bases and J by 0 bases, leaving 9 bases between them. Germline V gene data show CDR1 as PRHDT and CDR2 as FYEKMQ (reference sequence). There are 14 residues in the CDR3. CDR3 sequence: CASSSAGLNTEAFF. Here the CDR3 DNA reads TGTGCCAGCAGCTCAGCGGGTTTGAACACTGAAGCTTTCTTT.

The rearrangement uses TRBV7-2 and TRBJ2-1; 8 nucleotides match TRBD1. This CDR3 region has 17 residues. The germline CDR1 and CDR2 sequences are SGHTA and FQGNSA. J gave up 2 bases and V 4 bases, and 10 bases lay outside the gene matches. The CDR3 region has the DNA TGTGCCAGCAGCTCTCGTCTGGGACAGGCTGCCTACAATGAGCAGTTCTTC. Translation gives CASSSRLGQAAYNEQFF.

This clonotype came up once. The genes are TRBV5-1 and TRBJ2-5, with 8 bases lining up with TRBD1. CDR3 size: 16 residues. CDR1 SGHRS and CDR2 YFSETQ come from the germline V gene. After removal of 0 bases from V and 0 bases from J, the junction contained 4 bases not matched to a gene. CDR3 sequence (DNA): TGCGCCAGCAGCTTGGTTCAGGGGGCAGACCAAGAGACCCAGTACTTC. This sequence encodes CASSLVQGADQETQYF.

In its sample, this clonotype was seen a few times. This rearrangement joins TRBV7-2 to TRBJ1-2, with D possibly TRBD1 on 5 matching bases. CDR1 SGHTA and CDR2 FQGNSA come from the germline V gene. V lost 7 bases, J lost 2 bases, and 17 bases lay in between. The CDR3 has 15 amino acids. Here the CDR3 DNA reads TGTGCCAGCACCCCGTCAGGGAAAGCGAACTATGGCTACACCTTC. As protein: CASTPSGKANYGYTF. The full variable domain, its missing parts supplied by reference TRBV7-2 and TRBJ1-2, is GAGVSQSPSNKVTEKGKDVELRCDPISGHTALYWYRQSLGQGLEFLIYFQGNSAPDKSGLPSDRFSAERTGGSVSTLTIQRTQQEDSAVYLCASTPSGKANYGYTFGSGTRLTVV.

V and J are TRBV6-5 and TRBJ2-3, with a possible D match to TRBD2 (7 bases). V dropped 2 bases and J dropped 4 bases, with 13 bases sitting between them. This CDR3 contains 15 residues. Germline CDR1 MNHEY, CDR2 SVGAGI. The CDR3 spells CASSYQREGADTQYF. The CDR3 DNA reads TGTGCCAGCAGTTACCAAAGGGAGGGGGCAGATACGCAGTATTTT.

This clonotype was picked up many times. The rearrangement joins TRBV7-6 to TRBJ1-3; D ambiguous. CDR1 is SGHVS, CDR2 FNYEAQ, per germline. V was shortened by 5 bases and J by 2 bases, with 16 bases between the two germline ends. CDR3 length: 16 amino acids. CDR3 sequence: CASSPETRGTGNTIYF. For the CDR3, the DNA is TGTGCCAGCAGCCCCGAGACCCGAGGGACTGGAAACACCATATATTTT.

The chain links TRBV12-3 or TRBV12-4 to TRBJ2-3, with a possible D match to TRBD2 (5 bases). This CDR3 is built from 15 residues. Trimming left V 0 bases short and J 2 bases short, with 9 bases between. The CDR3 reads CASSLAGDPTDTQYF. The CDR3 region has the DNA TGTGCCAGCAGTTTAGCGGGAGACCCCACAGATACGCAGTATTTT.

The V call is TRBV7-9, the J call TRBJ1-2, with D perhaps matching TRBD1 (6 bases). The CDR3 is made up of 16 amino acids. Germline CDR1 is SEHNR and CDR2 is FQNEAQ (reference sequence). The germline V and J ends were trimmed by 4 bases and 4 bases, with 19 bases remaining between them. The DNA of the CDR3 is TGTGCCAGCAGCTCCGAATTCGTAGGGGGAGGCTATGGCTACACCTTC. Its protein product is CASSSEFVGGGYGYTF.

The rearrangement uses TRBV7-2 and TRBJ2-2, with D tentatively TRBD1 or TRBD2 (5 bases each). Trimming stripped 5 bases from V and 6 bases from J, with 16 bases between. This CDR3 is built from 15 residues. Germline CDR1 SGHTA, CDR2 FQGNSA. DNA for the CDR3: TGTGCCAGCAGCCCAGGGCAACTAGGTCCCGGGGAGCTGTTTTTT. It translates to CASSPGQLGPGELFF.

The count of this clonotype is one. The rearrangement uses TRBV27 and TRBJ1-2; TRBD1 agrees at 9 bases. The CDR3 spans 16 residues. Germline V gene data show CDR1 as MNHEY and CDR2 as SMNVEV (reference sequence). Trimming cost V 6 bases and J 4 bases; bases outside gene matches: 12. The CDR3 DNA reads as TGTGCCAGCAGGAAGCTACAGGGGGCAAGGGGCTATGGCTACACCTTC. Encoded protein: CASRKLQGARGYGYTF.